The clone carrying this T cell receptor (beta chain) counts as medium-sized (0.01 to 0.1%). The sample is drawn from a study of neurological immune-mediated disorders. TCRdb re-derived calls from the 5' RACE reads in MiXCR, one entry per CDR3 protein. The table has 19,000 or so distinct CDR3 sequences, 14% seen once. The CDR3 is 13 amino acids. V was cut by 3 bases and J by 4 bases, with 11 bases left in between. Germline V gene lookup returns CDR1 DFQATT and CDR2 SNEGSKA (reference sequence). The sorted libraries involved the use of about 1 million CD4+ or CD8+ T cells. This TCR derives from a woman between 55 and 75 years old with HTLV-1-associated myelopathy (HAM/TSP). This chain uses TRBV20-1 with TRBJ2-3; the D gene is possibly TRBD2 (6 bases). Sequencing was carried out using CD4+ T cells from blood. The CDR3 DNA sequence: TGCAGTGCTAGTGGGAGGCGGCCAGATACGCAGTATTTT. This encodes CSASGRRPDTQYF.